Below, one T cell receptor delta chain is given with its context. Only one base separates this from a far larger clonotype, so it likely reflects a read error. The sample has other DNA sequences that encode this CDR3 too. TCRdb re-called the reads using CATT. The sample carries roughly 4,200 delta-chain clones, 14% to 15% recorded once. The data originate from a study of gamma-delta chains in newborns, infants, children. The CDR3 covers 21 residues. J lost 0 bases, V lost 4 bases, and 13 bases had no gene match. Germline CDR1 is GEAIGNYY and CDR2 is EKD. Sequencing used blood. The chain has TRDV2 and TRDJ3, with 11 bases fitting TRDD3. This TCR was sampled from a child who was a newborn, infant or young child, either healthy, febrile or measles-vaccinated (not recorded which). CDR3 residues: CACDTGWGIRLTSWDTRQMFF. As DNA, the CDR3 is TGTGCCTGTGATACGGGGTGGGGGATACGCTTGACCTCCTGGGACACCCGACAGATGTTTTTC.